This T cell receptor (beta chain) was recovered during a study of T cell changes during pregnancy in multiple sclerosis. The V gene lost 4 bases and the J gene lost 2 bases, with 12 bases spanning the gap. The CDR3 extends over 15 amino acids. The germline gives CDR1 SGHNT, CDR2 YYREEE (reference sequence). Some clones are missing from TCRdb's copy, which holds only in-frame ones; the method was immunoSEQ multiplex PCR. The repertoire consists of 60,000 to 70,000 clones, with 91% occurring once and the leading ten covering 1% to 1.5%. The sequence was obtained from a female donor in good health, enrolled as a control in a pregnancy study. The V call is TRBV5-4, the J call TRBJ2-2; a weak D match, TRBD2 (5 bases). The sequencing used peripheral blood, collected after pregnancy. The DNA for the CDR3 is TGTGCCAGCAGCACCCCGGGGTACAACACCGGGGAGCTGTTTTTT. Its protein is CASSTPGYNTGELFF.